Below, one T cell receptor (beta chain) is given with its context. In its sample, this clonotype was seen many times. There is no known antigen for this receptor. Qualities for individual bases were not recorded, and no much larger clone is one base off. The entry originates in a study of Graves' ophthalmopathy and Graves' hyperthyroidism (dated by TCRdb to 2017 to 2018). As for the study more broadly: Peripheral blood was collected at initial diagnosis, before any treatment. In more than five hyperthyroidism patients, the T-cell repertoires found in thyroid tissue were compared with those found in blood. To explore V-J signatures that separate ophthalmopathy from hyperthyroidism, a discovery set of 100 patients was enrolled, consisting of about 45 with ophthalmopathy and around 57 with stable hyperthyroidism. In total, 135 blood samples were TCR-sequenced: 40 to 45 ophthalmopathy, some 75 hyperthyroidism and roughly 17 hyperthyroidism-to-ophthalmopathy patients. An independent validation cohort was composed of fewer than 20 hyperthyroidism patients and roughly 16 patients who later progressed from hyperthyroidism to ophthalmopathy. To tell Graves' ophthalmopathy apart from Graves' hyperthyroidism, and to predict which patients would progress to ophthalmopathy, the study relied on TCR beta repertoire signatures. Once sampling was done, hyperthyroidism patients were given methimazole at a starting dose of 30 mg daily, while ophthalmopathy patients were given high-dose intravenous methylprednisolone. The 100 or so discovery patients were randomly split 7:3 into training and test sets. The study at large found these results: In validation, the model predicted ophthalmopathy progression with more than 70% sensitivity and approximately 78% specificity; 12 predicted patients were CT-confirmed with GO in a median of approximately 6.5 months. In cross-validation, the 13-signature model distinguished ophthalmopathy from stable hyperthyroidism with approximately 85% sensitivity and around 81% specificity, and in the test set the corresponding values were approximately 80% and 75%. Most of the expanded thyroid clonotypes with a frequency above 0.001 were also detected in blood, and it was suggested that the thyroid immune response may be reflected by blood repertoires. Sample size was not statistically predetermined, and group allocation was not concealed from the investigators.

Hyperthyroidism was considered stable if no progression to ophthalmopathy occurred within 18 months of follow-up. Hyperthyroidism patients were newly diagnosed, were aged 18 to 65 years, and had a disease duration under 2 months. Patients with other autoimmune diseases, uncontrolled infections, pregnancy or lactation were excluded. Diagnosis was based on clinical symptoms, serum thyroxine, TRAb, thyroid ultrasound and orbital computed tomography. Ficoll-Paque density gradient centrifugation was used to isolate PBMCs from 8 to 10 ml of fresh peripheral blood. Total RNA was extracted with Trizol reagent and quality-checked on an Agilent 2100 Bioanalyzer. TCR beta CDR3 regions were amplified from RNA transcripts for repertoire sequencing. A first-round RT-PCR used HTBI primers with the Qiagen OneStep RT-PCR kit, followed by a second-round multiplex PCR, size selection and purification. Sequencing of the libraries was carried out on an Illumina HiSeq2000 in paired-end mode with 100 bp reads. As for how the authors treated the data: Reads were processed with SOAPnuke, discarding reads with adapters, uncalled bases, mean Phred below 15, or no exact constant-primer or identifier match. COPE v1.2.5 was used to merge high-quality paired reads. Each unique nucleotide sequence was defined as a clonotype, and clonotypes were aligned to IMGT TRB V, D and J references with MiTCR v1.1. Analysis was restricted to V-J combinations with a frequency above 0.0001, which covered roughly 99% of repertoires. A TCR clonal expansion and chaos score per V-J combination was defined as the ratio of F50 clonal expansion to chaos observed in the TCRdist matrix. Features were reduced by Welch's t-statistics and random forest to around 14 V-J combinations, which fed a naive Bayes classifier. Thyroid-blood repertoire similarity was quantified with the Morisita-Horn index. TCRdb trimmed public reads at Q25 via fastp, called clones via MiXCR and kept in-frame beta chains. Each CDR3 protein gets just one entry, which takes the most common genes and DNA from the rows behind it. TCRdb's processing, not the authors', yielded these V and J calls. The sample yields 600,000 to 650,000 distinct CDR3 sequences; 22% were counted once. The top ten clonotypes cover roughly 6.9% of the sample.

V sheds 7 bases and J sheds 8 bases, leaving 17 bases between their ends. CDR1 and CDR2 are drawn from the germline V gene: MDHEN, SYDVKM. The CDR3 has 13 amino acids, counting the end cysteine and phenylalanine. The only DNA kept is the CDR3, 39 bases in frame from the first base. The rearrangement joined TRBV28 to TRBJ1-2, with no reliable assignment of the D segment. This TCR derives from a woman aged 18-29 years with stable Graves' hyperthyroidism. Some clones in this sample may be carry-over from other donors' samples. Donor details come from another sample of the same person, matched by shared clones. The sequencing sample was made of peripheral blood. The bases are TGTGCCAGCACCGCCGATCGGGCAGTGGGCTACACCTTC. This codes for CASTADRAVGYTF.